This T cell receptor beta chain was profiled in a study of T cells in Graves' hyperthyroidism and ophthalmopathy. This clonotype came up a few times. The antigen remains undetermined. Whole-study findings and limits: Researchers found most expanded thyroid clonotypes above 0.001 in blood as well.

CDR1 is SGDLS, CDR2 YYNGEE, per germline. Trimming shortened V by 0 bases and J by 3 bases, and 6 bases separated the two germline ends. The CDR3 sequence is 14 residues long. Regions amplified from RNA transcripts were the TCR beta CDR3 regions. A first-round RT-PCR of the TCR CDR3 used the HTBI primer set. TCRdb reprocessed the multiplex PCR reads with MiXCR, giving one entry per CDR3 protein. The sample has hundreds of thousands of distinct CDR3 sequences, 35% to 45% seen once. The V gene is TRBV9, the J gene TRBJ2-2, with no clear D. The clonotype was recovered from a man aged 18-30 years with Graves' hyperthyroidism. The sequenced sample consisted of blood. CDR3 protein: CASSVETYTGELFF. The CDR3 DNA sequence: TGTGCCAGCAGCGTAGAGACCTACACCGGGGAGCTGTTTTTT.